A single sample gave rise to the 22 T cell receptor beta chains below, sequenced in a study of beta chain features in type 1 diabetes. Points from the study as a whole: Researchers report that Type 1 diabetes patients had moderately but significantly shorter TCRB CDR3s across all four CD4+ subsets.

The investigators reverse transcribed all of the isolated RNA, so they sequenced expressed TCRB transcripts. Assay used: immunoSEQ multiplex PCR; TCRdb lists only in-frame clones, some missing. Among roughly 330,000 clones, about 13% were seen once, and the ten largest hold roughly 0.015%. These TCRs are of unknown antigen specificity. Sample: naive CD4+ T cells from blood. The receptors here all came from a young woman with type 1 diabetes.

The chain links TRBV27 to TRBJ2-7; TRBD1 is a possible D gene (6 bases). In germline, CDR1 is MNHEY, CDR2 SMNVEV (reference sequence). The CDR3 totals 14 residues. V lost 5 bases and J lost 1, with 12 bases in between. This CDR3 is CASSPVTGSYEQYV. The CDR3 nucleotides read TGTGCCAGCAGTCCCGTCACAGGGTCCTACGAGCAGTACGTC.

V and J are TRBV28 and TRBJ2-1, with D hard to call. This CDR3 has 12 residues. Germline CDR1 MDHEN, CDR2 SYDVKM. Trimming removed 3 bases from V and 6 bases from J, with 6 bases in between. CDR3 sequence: CASSLAFNEQFF. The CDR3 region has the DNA TGTGCCAGCAGTTTGGCTTTCAATGAGCAGTTCTTC.

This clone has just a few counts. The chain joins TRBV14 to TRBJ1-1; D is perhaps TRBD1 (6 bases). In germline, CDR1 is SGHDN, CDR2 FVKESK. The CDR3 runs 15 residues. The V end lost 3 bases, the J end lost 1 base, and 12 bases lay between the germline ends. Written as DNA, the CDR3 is TGTGCCAGCAGCCACGAGGGACATTGGAACACTGAAGCTTTCTTT. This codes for CASSHEGHWNTEAFF.

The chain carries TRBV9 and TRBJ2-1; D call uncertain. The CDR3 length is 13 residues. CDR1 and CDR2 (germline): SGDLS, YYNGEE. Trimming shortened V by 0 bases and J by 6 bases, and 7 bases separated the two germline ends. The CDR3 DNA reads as TGTGCCAGCAGCGTAGGTAGTACCAATGAGCAGTTCTTC. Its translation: CASSVGSTNEQFF.

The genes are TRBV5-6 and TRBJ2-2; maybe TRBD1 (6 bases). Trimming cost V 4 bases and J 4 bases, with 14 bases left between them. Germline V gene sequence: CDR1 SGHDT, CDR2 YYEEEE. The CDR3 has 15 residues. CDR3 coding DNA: TGTGCCAGCAGCGCTCCTCAGGGGAGCACCGGGGAGCTGTTTTTT. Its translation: CASSAPQGSTGELFF.

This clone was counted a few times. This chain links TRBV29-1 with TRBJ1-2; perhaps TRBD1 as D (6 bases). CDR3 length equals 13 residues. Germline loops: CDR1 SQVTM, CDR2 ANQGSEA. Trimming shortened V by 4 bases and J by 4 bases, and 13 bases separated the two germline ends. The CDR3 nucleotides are TGCAGCGTTGGAACAGGGCGATCCTATGGCTACACCTTC. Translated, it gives CSVGTGRSYGYTF.

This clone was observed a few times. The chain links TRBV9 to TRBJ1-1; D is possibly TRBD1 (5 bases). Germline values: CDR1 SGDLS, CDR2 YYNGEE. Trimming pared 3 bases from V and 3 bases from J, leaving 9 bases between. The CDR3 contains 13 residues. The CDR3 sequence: CASSELGDTEAFF. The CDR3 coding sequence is TGTGCCAGCAGCGAGCTAGGGGACACTGAAGCTTTCTTT.

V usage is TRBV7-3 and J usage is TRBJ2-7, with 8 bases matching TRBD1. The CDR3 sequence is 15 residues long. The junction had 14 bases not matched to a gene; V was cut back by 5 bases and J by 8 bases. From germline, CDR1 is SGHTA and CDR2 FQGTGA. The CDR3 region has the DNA TGTGCCAGCAGCCCCCGGGACAGGAAGGACCTTCAGCAGTACTTC. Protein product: CASSPRDRKDLQQYF.

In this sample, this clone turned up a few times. The CDR3 region is CASSADRPPYEQYF. The DNA for the CDR3 is TGTGCCAGCAGCGCGGACAGACCGCCCTACGAGCAGTACTTC. V is TRBV9 and J is TRBJ2-7; D is possibly TRBD1 (6 bases). This CDR3 has 14 amino acids. V dropped 3 bases and J dropped 2 bases, with 12 bases sitting between them. Germline CDR1 is SGDLS and CDR2 is YYNGEE.

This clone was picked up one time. The CDR3 DNA is TGTGCCAGCAGCTTTACCGGAGTGGAGCAGTACTTC. Translated: CASSFTGVEQYF. The chain combines TRBV7-2 with TRBJ2-7, with unresolved D. Deletions cut 3 bases from V and 7 bases from J, with 10 bases between. The CDR3 sequence is 12 residues long. Germline CDR1 SGHTA, CDR2 FQGNSA. The whole variable domain, remainder taken from reference TRBV7-2 and TRBJ2-7, is GAGVSQSPSNKVTEKGKDVELRCDPISGHTALYWYRQSLGQGLEFLIYFQGNSAPDKSGLPSDRFSAERTGGSVSTLTIQRTQQEDSAVYLCASSFTGVEQYFGPGTRLTVT.

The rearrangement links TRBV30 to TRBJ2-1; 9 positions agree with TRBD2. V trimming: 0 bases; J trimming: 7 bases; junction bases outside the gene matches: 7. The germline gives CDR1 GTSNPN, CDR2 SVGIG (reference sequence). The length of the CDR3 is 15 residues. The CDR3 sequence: CAWSVLAGKWNEQFF. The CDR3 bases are TGTGCCTGGAGTGTACTAGCGGGCAAGTGGAATGAGCAGTTCTTC.

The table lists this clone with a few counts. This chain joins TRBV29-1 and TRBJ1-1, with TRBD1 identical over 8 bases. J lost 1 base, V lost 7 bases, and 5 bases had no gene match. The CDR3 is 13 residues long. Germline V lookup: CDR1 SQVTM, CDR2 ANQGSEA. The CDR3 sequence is CSGRQGRNTEAFF. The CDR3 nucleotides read TGCAGCGGCCGACAGGGGAGGAACACTGAAGCTTTCTTT.

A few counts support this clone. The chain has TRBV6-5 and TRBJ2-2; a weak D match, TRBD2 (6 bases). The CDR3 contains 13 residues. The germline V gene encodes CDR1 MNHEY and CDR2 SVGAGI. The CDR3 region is CATRLGNTGELFF. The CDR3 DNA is TGTGCTACTCGACTAGGGAACACCGGGGAGCTGTTTTTT.

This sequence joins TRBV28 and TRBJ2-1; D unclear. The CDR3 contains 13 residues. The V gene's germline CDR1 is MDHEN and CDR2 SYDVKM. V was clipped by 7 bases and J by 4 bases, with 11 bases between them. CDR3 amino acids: CASTVDSYNEQFF. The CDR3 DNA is TGTGCCAGCACCGTCGATAGTTACAATGAGCAGTTCTTC.

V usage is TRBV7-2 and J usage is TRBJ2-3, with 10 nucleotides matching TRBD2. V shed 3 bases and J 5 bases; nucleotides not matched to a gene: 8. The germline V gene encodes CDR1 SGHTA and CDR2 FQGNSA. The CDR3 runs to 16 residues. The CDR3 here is CASSFQAGGRGDTQYF. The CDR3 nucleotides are TGTGCCAGCAGCTTCCAAGCGGGAGGGCGGGGAGATACGCAGTATTTT.

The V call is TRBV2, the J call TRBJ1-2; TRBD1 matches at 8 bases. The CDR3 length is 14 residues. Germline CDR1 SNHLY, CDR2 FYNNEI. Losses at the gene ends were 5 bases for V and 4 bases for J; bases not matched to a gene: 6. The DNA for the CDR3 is TGTGCCAGCAGTTCCCAGGGGGCCGGCTATGGCTACACCTTC. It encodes CASSSQGAGYGYTF.

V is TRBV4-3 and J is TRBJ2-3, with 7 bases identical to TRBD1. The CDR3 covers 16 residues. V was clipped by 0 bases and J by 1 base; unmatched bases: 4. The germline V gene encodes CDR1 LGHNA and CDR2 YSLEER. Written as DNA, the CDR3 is TGCGCCAGCAGCCAAGAAGTCGACAGGGGCACAGATACGCAGTATTTT. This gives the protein CASSQEVDRGTDTQYF.

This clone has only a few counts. CDR3 loop: CASSSDFWTSGRVWHNEQFF. As DNA, the CDR3 is TGTGCCAGCAGCTCAGACTTTTGGACTAGCGGGAGAGTGTGGCACAATGAGCAGTTCTTC. The chain employs TRBV11-2 and TRBJ2-1, with TRBD2 matching over 13 bases. The germline CDR1 and CDR2 sequences are SGHAT and FQNNGV. This CDR3 comprises 20 residues. The ends lost 4 bases at V and 5 bases at J; junction bases unmatched: 17.

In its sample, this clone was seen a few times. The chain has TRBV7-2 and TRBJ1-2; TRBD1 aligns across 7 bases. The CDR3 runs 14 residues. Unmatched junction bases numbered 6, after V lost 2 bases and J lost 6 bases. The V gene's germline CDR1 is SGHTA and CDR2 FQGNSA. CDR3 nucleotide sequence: TGTGCCAGCAGCTTAAGGGGACAGCAGGATGGCTACACCTTC. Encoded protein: CASSLRGQQDGYTF.

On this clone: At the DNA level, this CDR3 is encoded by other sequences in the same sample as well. This CDR3 is CASSLGQGNEQFF. The CDR3 DNA is TGCGCCAGCAGCTTGGGACAGGGCAATGAGCAGTTCTTC. The chain has TRBV5-1 and TRBJ2-1; the match to TRBD1 covers 7 bases. The germline V gene has CDR1 SGHRS and CDR2 YFSETQ. The V and J ends lost 0 bases and 6 bases, in that order; junction bases with no gene match: 0. The length of the CDR3 is 13 residues. Supplemented by reference TRBV5-1 and TRBJ2-1, the full variable domain reads KAGVTQTPRYLIKTRGQQVTLSCSPISGHRSVSWYQQTPGQGLQFLFEYFSETQRNKGNFPGRFSGRQFSNSRSEMNVSTLELGDSALYLCASSLGQGNEQFFGPGTRLTVL.

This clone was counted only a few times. CDR3 in amino acids: CASSPDRDNLNGYTF. Here the CDR3 DNA reads TGTGCCAGCAGTCCAGACCGGGACAACCTGAATGGCTACACCTTC. The V call is TRBV7-8, the J call TRBJ1-2; D is possibly TRBD1 (6 bases). From germline, CDR1 is SGHVS and CDR2 FQNEAQ. The CDR3 spans 15 residues. The germline V and J ends were trimmed by 6 bases and 6 bases, with 20 bases remaining between them.

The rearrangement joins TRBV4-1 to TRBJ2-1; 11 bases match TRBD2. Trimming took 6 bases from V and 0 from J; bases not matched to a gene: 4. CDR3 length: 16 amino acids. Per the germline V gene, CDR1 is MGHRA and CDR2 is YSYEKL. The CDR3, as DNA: TGCGCCAGCAGTCTTAGCGGGAGGGCCTCCTACAATGAGCAGTTCTTC. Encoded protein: CASSLSGRASYNEQFF.